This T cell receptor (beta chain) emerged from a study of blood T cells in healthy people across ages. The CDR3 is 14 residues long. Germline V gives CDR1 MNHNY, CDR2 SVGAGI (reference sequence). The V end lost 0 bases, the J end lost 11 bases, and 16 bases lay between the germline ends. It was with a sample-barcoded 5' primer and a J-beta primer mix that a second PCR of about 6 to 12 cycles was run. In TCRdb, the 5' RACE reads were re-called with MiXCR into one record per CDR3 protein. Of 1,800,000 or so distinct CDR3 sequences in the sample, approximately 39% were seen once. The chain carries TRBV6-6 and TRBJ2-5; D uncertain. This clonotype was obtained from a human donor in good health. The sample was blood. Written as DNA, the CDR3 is TGTGCCAGCAGTTACTCCTATATTGGAGCCGCGCAGTACTTC. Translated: CASSYSYIGAAQYF.